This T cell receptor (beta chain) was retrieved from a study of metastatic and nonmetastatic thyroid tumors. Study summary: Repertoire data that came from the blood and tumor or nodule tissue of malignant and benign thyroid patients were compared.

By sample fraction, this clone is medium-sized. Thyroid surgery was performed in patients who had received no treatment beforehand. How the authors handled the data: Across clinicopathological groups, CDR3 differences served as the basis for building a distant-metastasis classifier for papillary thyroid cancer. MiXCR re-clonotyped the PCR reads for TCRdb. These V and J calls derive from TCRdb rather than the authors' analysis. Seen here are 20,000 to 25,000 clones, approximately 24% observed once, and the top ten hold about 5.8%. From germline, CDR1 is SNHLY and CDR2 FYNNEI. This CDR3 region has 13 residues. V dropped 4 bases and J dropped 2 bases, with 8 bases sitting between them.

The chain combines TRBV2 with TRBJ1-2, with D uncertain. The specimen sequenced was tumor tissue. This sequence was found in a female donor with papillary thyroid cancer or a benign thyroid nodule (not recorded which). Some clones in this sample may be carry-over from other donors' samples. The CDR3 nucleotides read TGTGCCAGCAGTGCCGGGCTCAACTATGGCTACACCTTC. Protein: CASSAGLNYGYTF.